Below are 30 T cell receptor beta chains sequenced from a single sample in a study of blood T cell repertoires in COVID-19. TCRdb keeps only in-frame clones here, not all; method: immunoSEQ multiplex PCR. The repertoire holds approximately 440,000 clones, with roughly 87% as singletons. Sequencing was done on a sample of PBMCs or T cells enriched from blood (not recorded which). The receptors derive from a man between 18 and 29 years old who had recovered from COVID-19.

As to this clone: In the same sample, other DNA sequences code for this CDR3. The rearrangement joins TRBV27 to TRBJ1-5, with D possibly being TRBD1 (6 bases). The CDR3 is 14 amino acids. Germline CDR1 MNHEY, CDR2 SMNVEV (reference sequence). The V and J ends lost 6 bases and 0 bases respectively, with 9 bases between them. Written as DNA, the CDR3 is TGTGCCAGCAGCTTGACAGGTAGCAATCAGCCCCAGCATTTT. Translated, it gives CASSLTGSNQPQHF.

CDR3 sequence (DNA): TGCGCCAGCAGTTCAACCTCCTACAGGGGAGAGACCCAGTACTTC. It specifies CASSSTSYRGETQYF. The chain employs TRBV5-1 and TRBJ2-5; TRBD1 aligns across 7 bases. The CDR3 loop spans 15 amino acids. Germline V lookup: CDR1 SGHRS, CDR2 YFSETQ. J was trimmed by 4 bases and V by 5 bases; bases with no gene match: 11.

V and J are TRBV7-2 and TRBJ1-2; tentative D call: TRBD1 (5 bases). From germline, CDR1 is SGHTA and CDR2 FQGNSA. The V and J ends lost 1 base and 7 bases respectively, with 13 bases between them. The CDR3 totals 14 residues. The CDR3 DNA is TGTGCCAGCAGCTTAGATCGGGGGAGCGGTGGCTACACCTTC. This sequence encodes CASSLDRGSGGYTF.

In DNA, the CDR3 is TGTGCCACCAGCAGGGACCCGGGACAGGGTCAGCCCCAGCATTTT. Its translation: CATSRDPGQGQPQHF. The chain recombines TRBV15 with TRBJ1-5; 9 nucleotides align to TRBD1. The CDR3 runs to 15 residues. Looked up from germline, CDR1 is LNHNV and CDR2 is YYDKDF (reference sequence). The ends lost 3 bases at V and 6 bases at J; junction bases unmatched: 6.

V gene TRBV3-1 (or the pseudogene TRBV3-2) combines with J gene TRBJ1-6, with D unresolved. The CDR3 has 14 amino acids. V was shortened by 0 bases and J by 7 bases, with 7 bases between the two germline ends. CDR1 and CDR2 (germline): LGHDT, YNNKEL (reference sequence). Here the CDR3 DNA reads TGTGCCAGCAGCCAAGATCTGGAGAATTCACCCCTCCACTTT. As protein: CASSQDLENSPLHF.

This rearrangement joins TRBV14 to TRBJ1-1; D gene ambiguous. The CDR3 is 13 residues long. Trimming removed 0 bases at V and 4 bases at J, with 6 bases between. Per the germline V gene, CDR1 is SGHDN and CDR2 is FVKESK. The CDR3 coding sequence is TGTGCCAGCAGCCAAGACCCCCTCACTGAAGCTTTCTTT. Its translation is CASSQDPLTEAFF.

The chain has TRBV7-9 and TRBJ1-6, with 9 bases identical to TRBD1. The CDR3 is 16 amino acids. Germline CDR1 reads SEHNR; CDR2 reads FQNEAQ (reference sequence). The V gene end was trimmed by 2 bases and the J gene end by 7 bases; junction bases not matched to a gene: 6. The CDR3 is CASSLTPGQGNSPLHF. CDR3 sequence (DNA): TGTGCCAGCAGCTTAACCCCGGGACAGGGCAATTCACCCCTCCACTTT.

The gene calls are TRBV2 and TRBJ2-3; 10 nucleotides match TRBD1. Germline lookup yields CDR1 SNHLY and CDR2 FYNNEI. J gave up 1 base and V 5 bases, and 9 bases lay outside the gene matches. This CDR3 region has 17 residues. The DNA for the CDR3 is TGTGCCAGCAGTTCGGTGTCTGGGACAGGGGGCACAGATACGCAGTATTTT. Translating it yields CASSSVSGTGGTDTQYF.

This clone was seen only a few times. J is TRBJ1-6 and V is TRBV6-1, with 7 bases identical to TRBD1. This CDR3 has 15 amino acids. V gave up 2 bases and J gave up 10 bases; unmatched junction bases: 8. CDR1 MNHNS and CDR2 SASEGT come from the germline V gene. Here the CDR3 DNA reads TGTGCCAGCAGTGAATTTGGGCAGGGGGGCTCACCCCTCCACTTT. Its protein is CASSEFGQGGSPLHF.

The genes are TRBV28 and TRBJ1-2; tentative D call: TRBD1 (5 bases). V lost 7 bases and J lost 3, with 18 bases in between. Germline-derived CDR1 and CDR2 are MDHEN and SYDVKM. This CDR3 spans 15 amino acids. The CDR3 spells CASTEKGVGDYGYTF. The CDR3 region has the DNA TGTGCCAGCACCGAGAAAGGGGTCGGCGACTATGGCTACACCTTC.

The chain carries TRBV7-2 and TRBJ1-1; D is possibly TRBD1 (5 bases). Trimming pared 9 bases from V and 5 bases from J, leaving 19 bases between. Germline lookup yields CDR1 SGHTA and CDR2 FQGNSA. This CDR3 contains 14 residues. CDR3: CARGRTGGGTEAFF. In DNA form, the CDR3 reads TGTGCCAGGGGGCGGACGGGAGGTGGAACTGAAGCTTTCTTT.

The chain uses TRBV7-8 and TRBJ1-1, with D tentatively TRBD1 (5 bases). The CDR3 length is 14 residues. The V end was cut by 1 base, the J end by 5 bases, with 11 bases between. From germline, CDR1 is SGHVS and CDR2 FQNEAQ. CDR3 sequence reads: CASSLDSGGTEAFF. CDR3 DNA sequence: TGTGCCAGCAGCTTAGATAGCGGGGGAACTGAAGCTTTCTTT.

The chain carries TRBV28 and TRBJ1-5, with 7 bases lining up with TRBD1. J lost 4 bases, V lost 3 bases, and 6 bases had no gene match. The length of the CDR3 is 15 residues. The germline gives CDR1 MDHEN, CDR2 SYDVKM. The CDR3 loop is CASSFARGLNQPQHF. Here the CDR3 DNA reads TGTGCCAGCAGTTTCGCTAGGGGGCTGAATCAGCCCCAGCATTTT.

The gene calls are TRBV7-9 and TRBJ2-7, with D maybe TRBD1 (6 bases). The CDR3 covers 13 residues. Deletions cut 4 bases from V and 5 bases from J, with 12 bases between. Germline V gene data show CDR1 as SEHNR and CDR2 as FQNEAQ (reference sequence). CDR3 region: CASSSDRSHEQYF. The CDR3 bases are TGTGCCAGCAGCTCCGACAGGAGCCACGAGCAGTACTTC.

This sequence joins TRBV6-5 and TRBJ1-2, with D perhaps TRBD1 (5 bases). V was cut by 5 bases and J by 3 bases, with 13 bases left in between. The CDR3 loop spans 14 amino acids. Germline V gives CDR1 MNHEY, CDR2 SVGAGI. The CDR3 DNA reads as TGTGCCAGCAGTCTCCAGGACACTTACTATGGCTACACCTTC. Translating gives CASSLQDTYYGYTF.

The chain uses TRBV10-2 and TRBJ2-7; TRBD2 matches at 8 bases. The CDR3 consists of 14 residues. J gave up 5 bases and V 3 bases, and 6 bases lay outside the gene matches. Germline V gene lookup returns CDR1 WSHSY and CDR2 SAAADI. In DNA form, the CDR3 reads TGCGCCAGCAGTGATGCCAGCGGGAGTAACGAGCAGTACTTC. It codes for CASSDASGSNEQYF.

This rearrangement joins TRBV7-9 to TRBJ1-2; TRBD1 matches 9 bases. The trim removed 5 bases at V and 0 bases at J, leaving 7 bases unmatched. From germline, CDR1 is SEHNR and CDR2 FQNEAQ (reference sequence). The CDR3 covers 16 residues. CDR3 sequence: CASSPTGGRSNYGYTF. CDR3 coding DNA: TGTGCCAGCAGCCCTACAGGGGGCCGATCTAACTATGGCTACACCTTC.

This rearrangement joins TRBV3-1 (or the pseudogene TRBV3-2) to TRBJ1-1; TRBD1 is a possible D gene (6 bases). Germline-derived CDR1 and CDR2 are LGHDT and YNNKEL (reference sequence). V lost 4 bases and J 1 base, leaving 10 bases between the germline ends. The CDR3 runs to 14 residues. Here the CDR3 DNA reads TGTGCCAGCAGCCCCCGGGACAAGAACACTGAAGCTTTCTTT. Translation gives CASSPRDKNTEAFF.

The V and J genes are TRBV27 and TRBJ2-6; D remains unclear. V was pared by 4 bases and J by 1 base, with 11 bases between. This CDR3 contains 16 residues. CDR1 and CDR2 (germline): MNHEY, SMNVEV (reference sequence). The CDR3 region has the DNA TGTGCCAGCAGTTCCCCAGGAACGTCTGGGGCCAACGTCCTGACTTTC. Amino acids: CASSSPGTSGANVLTF.

CDR3 in DNA: TGTGCCAGCAGTCAGAACAATCAGCCCCAGCATTTT. Translating it yields CASSQNNQPQHF. This chain connects TRBV2 to TRBJ1-5; D unclear. The germline CDR1 and CDR2 sequences are SNHLY and FYNNEI. The CDR3 totals 12 residues. Trimming pared 5 bases from V and 3 bases from J, leaving 5 bases between.

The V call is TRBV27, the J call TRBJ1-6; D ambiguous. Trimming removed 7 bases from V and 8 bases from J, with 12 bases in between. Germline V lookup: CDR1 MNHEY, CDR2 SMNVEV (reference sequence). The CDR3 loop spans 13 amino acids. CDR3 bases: TGTGCCAGCAAAACCGAACGGGATTCACCCCTCCACTTT. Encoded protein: CASKTERDSPLHF.

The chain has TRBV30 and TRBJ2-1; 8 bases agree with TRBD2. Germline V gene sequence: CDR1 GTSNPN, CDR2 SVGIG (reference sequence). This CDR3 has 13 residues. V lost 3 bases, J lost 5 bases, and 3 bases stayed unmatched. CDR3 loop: CAWSSGGNNEQFF. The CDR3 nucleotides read TGTGCCTGGAGCTCGGGAGGGAACAATGAGCAGTTCTTC.

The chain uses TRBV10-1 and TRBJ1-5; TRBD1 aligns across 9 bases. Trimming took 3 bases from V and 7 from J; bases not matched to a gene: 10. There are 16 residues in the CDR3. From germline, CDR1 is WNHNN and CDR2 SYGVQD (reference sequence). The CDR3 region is CASSEVTGGGGQPQHF. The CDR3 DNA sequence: TGCGCCAGCAGTGAAGTCACAGGGGGCGGAGGCCAGCCCCAGCATTTT.

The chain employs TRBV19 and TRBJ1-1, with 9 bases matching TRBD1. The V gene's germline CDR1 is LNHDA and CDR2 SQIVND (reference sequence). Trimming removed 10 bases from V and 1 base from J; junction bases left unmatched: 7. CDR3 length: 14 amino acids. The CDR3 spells CATGPGQGNTEAFF. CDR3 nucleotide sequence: TGTGCCACCGGGCCGGGACAGGGGAACACTGAAGCTTTCTTT.

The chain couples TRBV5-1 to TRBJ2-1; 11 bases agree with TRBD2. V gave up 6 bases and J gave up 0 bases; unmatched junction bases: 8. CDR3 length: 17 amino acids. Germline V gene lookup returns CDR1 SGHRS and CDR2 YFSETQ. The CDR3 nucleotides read TGCGCCAGCACCCCGCTAGCGGGAGGAAGCTCCTACAATGAGCAGTTCTTC. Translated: CASTPLAGGSSYNEQFF. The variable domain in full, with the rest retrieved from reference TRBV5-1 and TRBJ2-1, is KAGVTQTPRYLIKTRGQQVTLSCSPISGHRSVSWYQQTPGQGLQFLFEYFSETQRNKGNFPGRFSGRQFSNSRSEMNVSTLELGDSALYLCASTPLAGGSSYNEQFFGPGTRLTVL.

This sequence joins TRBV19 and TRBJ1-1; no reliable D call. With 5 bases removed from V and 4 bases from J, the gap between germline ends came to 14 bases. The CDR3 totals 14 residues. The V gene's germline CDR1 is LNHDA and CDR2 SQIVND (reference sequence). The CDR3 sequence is CASSFMGSLTEAFF. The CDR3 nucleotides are TGTGCCAGTAGTTTCATGGGCTCCCTCACTGAAGCTTTCTTT.

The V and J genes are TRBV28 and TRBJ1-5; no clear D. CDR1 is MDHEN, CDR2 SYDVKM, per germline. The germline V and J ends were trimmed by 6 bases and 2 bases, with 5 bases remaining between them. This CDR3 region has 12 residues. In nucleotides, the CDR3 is TGTGCCAGCAGAAGAGGCAATCAGCCCCAGCATTTT. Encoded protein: CASRRGNQPQHF.

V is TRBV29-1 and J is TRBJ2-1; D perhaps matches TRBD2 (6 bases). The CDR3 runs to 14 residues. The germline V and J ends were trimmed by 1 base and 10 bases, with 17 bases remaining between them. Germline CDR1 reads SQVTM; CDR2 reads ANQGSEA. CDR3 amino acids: CSVEVAGTRVEQFF. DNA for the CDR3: TGCAGCGTTGAAGTGGCCGGGACTCGCGTCGAGCAGTTCTTC.

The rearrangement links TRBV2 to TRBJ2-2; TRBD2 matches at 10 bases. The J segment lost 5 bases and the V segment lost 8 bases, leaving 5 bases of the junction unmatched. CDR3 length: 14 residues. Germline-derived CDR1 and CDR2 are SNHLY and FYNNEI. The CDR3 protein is CASSSGGGTGELFF. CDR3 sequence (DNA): TGTGCCAGCTCTAGCGGGGGTGGGACCGGGGAGCTGTTTTTT. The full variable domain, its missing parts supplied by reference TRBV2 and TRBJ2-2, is EPEVTQTPSHQVTQMGQEVILRCVPISNHLYFYWYRQILGQKVEFLVSFYNNEISEKSEIFDDQFSVERPDGSNFTLKIRSTKLEDSAMYFCASSSGGGTGELFFGEGSRLTVL.

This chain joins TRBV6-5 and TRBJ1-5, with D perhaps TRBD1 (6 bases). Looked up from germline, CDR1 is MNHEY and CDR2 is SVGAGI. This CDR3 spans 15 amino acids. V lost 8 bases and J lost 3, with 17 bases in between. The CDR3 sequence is CASGESWGLNQPQHF. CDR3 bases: TGTGCCAGCGGCGAATCTTGGGGGCTCAATCAGCCCCAGCATTTT.